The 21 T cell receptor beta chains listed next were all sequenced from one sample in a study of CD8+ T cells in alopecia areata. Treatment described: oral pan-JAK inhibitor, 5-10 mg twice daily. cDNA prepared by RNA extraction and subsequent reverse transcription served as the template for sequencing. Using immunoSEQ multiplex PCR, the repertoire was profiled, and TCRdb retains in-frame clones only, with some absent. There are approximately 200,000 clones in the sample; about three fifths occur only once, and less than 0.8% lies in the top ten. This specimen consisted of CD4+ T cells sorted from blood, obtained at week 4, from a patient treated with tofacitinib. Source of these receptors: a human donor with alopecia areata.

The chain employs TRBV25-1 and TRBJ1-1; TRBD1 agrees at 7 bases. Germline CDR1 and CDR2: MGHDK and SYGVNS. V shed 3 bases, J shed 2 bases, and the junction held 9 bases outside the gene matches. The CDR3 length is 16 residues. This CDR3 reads CASSDQPGTANTEAFF. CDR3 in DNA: TGTGCCAGCAGTGATCAACCCGGGACAGCCAACACTGAAGCTTTCTTT. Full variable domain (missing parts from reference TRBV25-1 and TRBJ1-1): EADIYQTPRYLVIGTGKKITLECSQTMGHDKMYWYQQDPGMELHLIHYSYGVNSTEKGDLSSESTVSRIRTEHFPLTLESARPSHTSQYLCASSDQPGTANTEAFFGQGTRLTVV.

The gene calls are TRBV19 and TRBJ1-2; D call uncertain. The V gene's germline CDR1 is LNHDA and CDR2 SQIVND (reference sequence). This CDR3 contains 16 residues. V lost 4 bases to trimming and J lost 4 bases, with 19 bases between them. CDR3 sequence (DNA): TGTGCCAGTAGTACCCGGACCGTATATACACGCTATGGCTACACCTTC. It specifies CASSTRTVYTRYGYTF. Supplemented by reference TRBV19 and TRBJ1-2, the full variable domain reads DGGITQSPKYLFRKEGQNVTLSCEQNLNHDAMYWYRQDPGQGLRLIYYSQIVNDFQKGDIAEGYSVSREKKESFPLTVTSAQKNPTAFYLCASSTRTVYTRYGYTFGSGTRLTVV.

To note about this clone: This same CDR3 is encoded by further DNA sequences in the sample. CDR3: CSVHRGNTEAFF. The CDR3, as DNA: TGCAGCGTACACAGGGGGAACACTGAAGCTTTCTTT. The chain couples TRBV29-1 to TRBJ1-1, with 7 bases matching TRBD1. CDR1 is SQVTM, CDR2 ANQGSEA, per germline. CDR3 length: 12 amino acids. J lost 1 base, V lost 6 bases, and 2 bases had no gene match.

Written as DNA, the CDR3 is TGCGCCAGCAGCTTGGTGTTTGGCCTGGAGGCTAGCGGGACAACGGCCACTCGGTACTTC. Translated, it gives CASSLVFGLEASGTTATRYF. This sequence joins TRBV5-1 and TRBJ2-5; 9 bases fit TRBD2. This CDR3 region has 20 residues. Germline V gene lookup returns CDR1 SGHRS and CDR2 YFSETQ. V shed 0 bases, J shed 13 bases, and the junction held 28 bases outside the gene matches.

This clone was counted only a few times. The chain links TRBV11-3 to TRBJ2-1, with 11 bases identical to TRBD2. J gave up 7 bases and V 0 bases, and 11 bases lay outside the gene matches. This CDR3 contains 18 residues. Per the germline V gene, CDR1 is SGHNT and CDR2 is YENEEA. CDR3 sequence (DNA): TGTGCCAGCAGCTTAGATGGGACTAGCGGTCCCAGCGGTAATGAGCAGTTCTTC. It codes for CASSLDGTSGPSGNEQFF.

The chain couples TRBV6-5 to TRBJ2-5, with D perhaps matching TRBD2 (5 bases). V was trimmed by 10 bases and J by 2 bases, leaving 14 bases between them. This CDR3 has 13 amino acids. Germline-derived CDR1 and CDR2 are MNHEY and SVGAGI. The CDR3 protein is CATYPDYQETQYF. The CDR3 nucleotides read TGTGCCACCTACCCTGACTATCAAGAGACCCAGTACTTC.

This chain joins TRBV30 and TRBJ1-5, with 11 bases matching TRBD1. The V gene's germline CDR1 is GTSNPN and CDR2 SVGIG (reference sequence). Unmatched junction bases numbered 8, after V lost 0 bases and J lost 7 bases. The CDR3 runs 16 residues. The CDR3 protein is CAWSVPRGTGGQPQHF. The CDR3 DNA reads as TGTGCCTGGAGTGTCCCCCGCGGGACAGGGGGACAGCCCCAGCATTTT.

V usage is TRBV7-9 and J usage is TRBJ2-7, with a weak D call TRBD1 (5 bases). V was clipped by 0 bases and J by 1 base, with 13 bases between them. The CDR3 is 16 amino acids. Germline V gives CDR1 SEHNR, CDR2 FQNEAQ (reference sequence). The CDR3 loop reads CASSLALGRSSYEQYF. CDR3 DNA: TGTGCCAGCAGCTTAGCGTTGGGGCGGTCTTCCTACGAGCAGTACTTC.

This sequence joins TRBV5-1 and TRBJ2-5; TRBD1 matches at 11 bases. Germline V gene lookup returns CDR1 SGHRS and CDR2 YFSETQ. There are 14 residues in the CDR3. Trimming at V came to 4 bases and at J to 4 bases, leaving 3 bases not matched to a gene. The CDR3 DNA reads TGCGCCAGCAGCCCGGGACAGGGGGGAGAGACCCAGTACTTC. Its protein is CASSPGQGGETQYF.

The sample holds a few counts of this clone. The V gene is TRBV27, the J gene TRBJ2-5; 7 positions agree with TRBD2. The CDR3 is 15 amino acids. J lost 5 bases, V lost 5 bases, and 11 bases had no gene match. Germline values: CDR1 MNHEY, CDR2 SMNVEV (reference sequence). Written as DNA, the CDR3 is TGTGCCAGCAGTACCTCTACGGGAGGCCAGGAGACCCAGTACTTC. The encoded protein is CASSTSTGGQETQYF.

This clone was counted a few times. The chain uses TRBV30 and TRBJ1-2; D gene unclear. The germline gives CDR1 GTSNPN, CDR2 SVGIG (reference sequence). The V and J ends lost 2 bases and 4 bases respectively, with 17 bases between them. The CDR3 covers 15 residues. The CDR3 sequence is CAWSPPGRAGYGYTF. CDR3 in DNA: TGTGCCTGGAGTCCCCCCGGGAGGGCAGGCTATGGCTACACCTTC.

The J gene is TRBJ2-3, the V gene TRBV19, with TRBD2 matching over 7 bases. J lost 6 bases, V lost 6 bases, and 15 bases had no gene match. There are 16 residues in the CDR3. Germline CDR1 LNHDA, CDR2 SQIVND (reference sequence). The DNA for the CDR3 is TGTGCCAGTAGACAGGTCGGTGGCGGGAGTGAGGATACGCAGTATTTT. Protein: CASRQVGGGSEDTQYF.

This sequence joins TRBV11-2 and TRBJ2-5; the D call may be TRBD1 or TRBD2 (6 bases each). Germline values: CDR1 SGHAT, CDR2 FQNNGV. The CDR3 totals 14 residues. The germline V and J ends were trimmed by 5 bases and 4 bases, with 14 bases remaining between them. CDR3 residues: CASSPQRGVETQYF. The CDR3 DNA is TGTGCCAGCAGCCCGCAAAGGGGGGTAGAGACCCAGTACTTC.

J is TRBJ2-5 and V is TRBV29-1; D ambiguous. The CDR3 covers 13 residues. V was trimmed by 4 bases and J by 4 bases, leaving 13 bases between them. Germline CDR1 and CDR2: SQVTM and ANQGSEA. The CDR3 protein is CSVAWVGGETQYF. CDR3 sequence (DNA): TGCAGCGTTGCCTGGGTAGGCGGAGAGACCCAGTACTTC.

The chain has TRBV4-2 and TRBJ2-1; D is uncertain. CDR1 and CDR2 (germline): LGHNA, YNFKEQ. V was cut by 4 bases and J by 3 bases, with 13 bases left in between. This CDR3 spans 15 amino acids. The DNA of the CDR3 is TGTGCCAGCAGCCCTTTCCCCTGGGGCTACAATGAGCAGTTCTTC. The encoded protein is CASSPFPWGYNEQFF.

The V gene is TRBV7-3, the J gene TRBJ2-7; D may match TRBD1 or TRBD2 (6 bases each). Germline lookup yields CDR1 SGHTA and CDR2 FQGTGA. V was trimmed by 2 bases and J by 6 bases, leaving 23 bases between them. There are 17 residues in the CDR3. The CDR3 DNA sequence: TGTGCCAGCAGCTTAGCGTCTCGACAGGTCGGGAGAAGCGAGCAGTACTTC. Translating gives CASSLASRQVGRSEQYF.

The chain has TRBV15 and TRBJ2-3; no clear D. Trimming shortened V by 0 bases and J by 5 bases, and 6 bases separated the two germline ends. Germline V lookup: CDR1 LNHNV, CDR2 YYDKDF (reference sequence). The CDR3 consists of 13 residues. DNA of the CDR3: TGTGCCACCAGCAGAGATGGGCGAGATACGCAGTATTTT. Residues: CATSRDGRDTQYF.

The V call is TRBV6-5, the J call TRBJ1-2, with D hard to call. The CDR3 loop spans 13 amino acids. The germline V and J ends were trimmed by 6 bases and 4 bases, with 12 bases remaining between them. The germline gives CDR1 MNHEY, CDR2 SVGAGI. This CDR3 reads CASSRTASYGYTF. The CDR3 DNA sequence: TGTGCCAGCAGCCGGACCGCCTCCTATGGCTACACCTTC.

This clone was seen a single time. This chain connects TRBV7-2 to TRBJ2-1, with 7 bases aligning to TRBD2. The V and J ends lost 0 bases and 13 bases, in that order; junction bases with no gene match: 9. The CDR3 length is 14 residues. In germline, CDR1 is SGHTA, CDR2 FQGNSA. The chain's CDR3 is CASSLAPVGGNQFF. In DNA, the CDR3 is TGTGCCAGCAGCTTAGCGCCGGTGGGGGGGAATCAGTTCTTC.

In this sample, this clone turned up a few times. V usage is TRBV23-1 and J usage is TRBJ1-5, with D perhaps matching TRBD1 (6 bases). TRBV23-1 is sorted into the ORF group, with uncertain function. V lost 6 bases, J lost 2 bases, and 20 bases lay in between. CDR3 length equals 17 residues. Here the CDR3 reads CASRTASRQVCNQPQHF. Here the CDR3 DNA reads TGCGCCAGCAGAACCGCCTCAAGACAGGTTTGCAATCAGCCCCAGCATTTT.

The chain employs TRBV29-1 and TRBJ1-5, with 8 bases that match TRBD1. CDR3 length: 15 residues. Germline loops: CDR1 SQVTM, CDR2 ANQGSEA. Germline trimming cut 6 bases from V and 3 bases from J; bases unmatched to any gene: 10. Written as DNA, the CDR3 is TGCAGCGTCACCCTCACAGGGGGAATCAATCAGCCCCAGCATTTT. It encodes CSVTLTGGINQPQHF.